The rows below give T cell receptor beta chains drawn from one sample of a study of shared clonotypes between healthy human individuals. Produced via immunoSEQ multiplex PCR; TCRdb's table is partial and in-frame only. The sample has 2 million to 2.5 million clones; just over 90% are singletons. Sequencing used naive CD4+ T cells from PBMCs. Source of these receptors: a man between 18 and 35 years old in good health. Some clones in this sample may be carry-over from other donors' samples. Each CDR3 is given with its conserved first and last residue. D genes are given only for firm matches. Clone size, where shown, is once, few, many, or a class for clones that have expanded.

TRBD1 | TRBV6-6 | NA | CASSQTGGREKLFF
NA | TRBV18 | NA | CASSPAVRQDTGELFF
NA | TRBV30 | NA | CAWSQGEGEAFF
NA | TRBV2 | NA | CAREGTGTYEQYF
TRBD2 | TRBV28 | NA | CATGGGLPNTGELFF
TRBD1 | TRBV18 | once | CASSPQGEASYEQYF
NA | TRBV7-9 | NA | CASSSTAVSSYEQYF
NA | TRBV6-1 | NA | CASSETLYSNQPQHF
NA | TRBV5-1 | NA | CASSRAGSQYGYTF
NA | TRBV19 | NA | CASSTSTGGKSEAFF
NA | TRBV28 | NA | CASSTGLGSGGYTF
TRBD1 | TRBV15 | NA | CATSRDWTGGETQYF
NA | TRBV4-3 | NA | CASSQDRATQYF
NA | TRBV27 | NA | CASSLGRLGTYEQYF
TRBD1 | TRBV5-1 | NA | CASRDRGTSIHGYTF
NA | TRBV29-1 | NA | CSVETGLSADTQYF
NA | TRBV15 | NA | CATSRSRVAEPTDTQYF
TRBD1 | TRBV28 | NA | CASTPGQGPYEQYF
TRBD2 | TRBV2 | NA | CARTSGGYNEQFF
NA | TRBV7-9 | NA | CASSYGTAPNFKQYF
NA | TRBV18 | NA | CASSPEGQETQYF
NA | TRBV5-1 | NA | CASSLVDPYEQYF
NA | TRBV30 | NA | CAWSVGGLNNEQFF
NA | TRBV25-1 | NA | CASRKGDSPHNEQFF
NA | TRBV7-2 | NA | CASSLVATQGIMQYF
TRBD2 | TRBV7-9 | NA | CASSLSGGREQYF
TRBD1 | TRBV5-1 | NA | CASSLGTGEETQYF
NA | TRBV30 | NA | CAWSAAVGGLSQETQYF
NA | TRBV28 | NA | CASSLVKGSDSGANVLTF
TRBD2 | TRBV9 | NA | CASSPGTSGSYETQYF
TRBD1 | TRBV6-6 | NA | CASRTGTGGAGELFF
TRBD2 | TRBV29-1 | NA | CSVAPLIAGNEQFF
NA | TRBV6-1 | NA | CASSARTTKSMNTEAFF
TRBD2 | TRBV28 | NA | CASSLNPGLAGPGELFF
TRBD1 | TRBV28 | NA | CATRQGAYNEQFF
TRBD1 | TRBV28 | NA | CASSSPDRDYGYTF
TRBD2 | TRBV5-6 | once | CASSFGAGGKYEQYF